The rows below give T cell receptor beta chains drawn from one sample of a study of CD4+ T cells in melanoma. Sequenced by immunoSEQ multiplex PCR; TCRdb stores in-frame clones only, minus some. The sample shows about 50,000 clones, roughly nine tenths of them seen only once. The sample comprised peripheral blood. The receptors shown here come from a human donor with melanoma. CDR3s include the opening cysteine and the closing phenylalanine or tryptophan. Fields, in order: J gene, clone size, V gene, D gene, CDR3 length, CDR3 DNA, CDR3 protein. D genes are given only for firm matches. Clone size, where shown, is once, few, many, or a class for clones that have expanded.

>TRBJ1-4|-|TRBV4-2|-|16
TGTGCCAGCAGCCAAGACGGGGGGGGCACATGGGAAAAACTGTTTTTT
CASSQDGGGTWEKLFF
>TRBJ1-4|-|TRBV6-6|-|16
TGTGCCAGCAGACGAGAGACAGCCCGAACTAATGAAAAACTGTTTTTT
CASRRETARTNEKLFF
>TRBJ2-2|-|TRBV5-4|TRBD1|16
TGTGCCAGCAGCTTGGCCGGGACAGGTAACACCGGGGAGCTGTTTTTT
CASSLAGTGNTGELFF
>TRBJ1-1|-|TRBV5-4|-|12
TGTGCCAGCAGCTTGAGCGGTTTCGAAGCTTTCTTT
CASSLSGFEAFF
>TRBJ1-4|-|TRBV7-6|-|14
TGTGCCAGCAGCGGACAGAATAAGAGGGAAAAACTGTTTTTT
CASSGQNKREKLFF
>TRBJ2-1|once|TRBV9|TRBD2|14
TGTGCCTCGGGGGGGGGCCATTTGGGTAATGAGCAGTTCTTC
CASGGGHLGNEQFF
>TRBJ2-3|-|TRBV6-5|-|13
TGTGCCAGCAGTTATGTCTCCGGAGATACGCAGTATTTT
CASSYVSGDTQYF
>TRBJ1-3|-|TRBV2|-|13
TGTGCCAGCAGGGAGGGAACTGGAAACACCATATATTTT
CASREGTGNTIYF
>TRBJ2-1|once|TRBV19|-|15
TGTGCCAGTAGTGTGGGGTGGAATCGCCACAATGAGCAGTTCTTC
CASSVGWNRHNEQFF
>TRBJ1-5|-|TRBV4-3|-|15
TGCGCCAGCAGCCAAGATCGGGGGGGGTATCAGCCCCAGCATTTT
CASSQDRGGYQPQHF
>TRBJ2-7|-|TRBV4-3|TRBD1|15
TGCGCCAGCAGGGTCGACAGGGGATCGTCCTACGAGCAGTACTTC
CASRVDRGSSYEQYF
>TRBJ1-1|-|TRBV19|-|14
TGTGCCAGTAGCCCCGGGCATCGAAACACTGAAGCTTTCTTT
CASSPGHRNTEAFF
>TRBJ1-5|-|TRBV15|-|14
TGTGCCACCAGCAGAGTAGATAGCAATCAGCCCCAGCATTTT
CATSRVDSNQPQHF
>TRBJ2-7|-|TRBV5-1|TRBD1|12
TGCGCCACAGACAGGGGCACCTACGAGCAGTACTTC
CATDRGTYEQYF
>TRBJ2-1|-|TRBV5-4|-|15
TGTGCCAGCAGCATACAGGGACGTAATTACAATGAGCAGTTCTTC
CASSIQGRNYNEQFF
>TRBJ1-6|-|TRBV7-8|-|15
TGTGCCAGCAGCGAGGGACTTCACTATAATTCACCCCTCCACTTT
CASSEGLHYNSPLHF
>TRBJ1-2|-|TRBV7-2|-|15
TGTGCCAGCACCTTCCCGCAACTCACTCATTATGGCTACACCTTC
CASTFPQLTHYGYTF
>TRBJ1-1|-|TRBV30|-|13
TGTGCCTGGAGTGGACAGTTGAACACTGAAGCTTTCTTT
CAWSGQLNTEAFF
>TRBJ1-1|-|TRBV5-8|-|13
TGTGCCAGCAGCTTTGGGGGGAACACTGAAGCTTTCTTT
CASSFGGNTEAFF
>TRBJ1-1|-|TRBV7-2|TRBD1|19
TGTGCCAGCAGCTTAGAACGGACAGGGGGCATCCTTTGGAACACTGAAGCTTTCTTT
CASSLERTGGILWNTEAFF
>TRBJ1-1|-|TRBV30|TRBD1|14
TGTGCCTGGGGGACAGGGGTCTGGAGAACTGAAGCTTTCTTT
CAWGTGVWRTEAFF
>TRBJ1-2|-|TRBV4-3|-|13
TGCGCCAGCAGCCCAGAGGGGCTCTACGGCTACACCTTC
CASSPEGLYGYTF
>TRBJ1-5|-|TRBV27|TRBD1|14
TGTGCCAGCAGTCCCAACGACAGGGTTCAGCCCCAGCATTTT
CASSPNDRVQPQHF
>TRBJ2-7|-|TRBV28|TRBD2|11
TGTGCCAGCAGGGCGGGGGACGAGCAGTACTTC
CASRAGDEQYF
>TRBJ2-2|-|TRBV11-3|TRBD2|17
TGTGCCAGCAGCCTCGGACTAGCGGGGGGTGACACCGGGGAGCTGTTTTTT
CASSLGLAGGDTGELFF
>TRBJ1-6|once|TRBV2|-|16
TGTGCCAGCAGTGCTCGAGGAGGGATCGGAAATTCACCCCTCCACTTT
CASSARGGIGNSPLHF
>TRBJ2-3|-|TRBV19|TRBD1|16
TGTGCCAGTAGCACCCTGCCCAGGGGGCGATCAGATACGCAGTATTTT
CASSTLPRGRSDTQYF
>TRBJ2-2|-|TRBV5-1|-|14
TGCGCCAGCAGCCCGGACAGAGAGGGTGGGGAGCTGTTTTTT
CASSPDREGGELFF
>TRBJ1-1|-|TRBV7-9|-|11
TGTGCCAGCAGCTTAGGCCCGGCGGCTTTCTTT
CASSLGPAAFF
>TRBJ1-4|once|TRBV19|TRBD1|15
TGTGCCAGTCGGGGACAGGGTAGGACTAATGAAAAACTGTTTTTT
CASRGQGRTNEKLFF
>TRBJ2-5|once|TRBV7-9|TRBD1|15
TGTGCCAGCAGCTCCTCGGACAGGGATTTGGAGACCCAGTACTTC
CASSSSDRDLETQYF
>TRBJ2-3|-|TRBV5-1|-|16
TGCGCCAGCAGCTTAGGAACAGCTTCGCCCACAGATACGCAGTATTTT
CASSLGTASPTDTQYF
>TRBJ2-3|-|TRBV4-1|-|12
TGCGCCAGCAGCCAACTTGGGGATACGCAGTATTTT
CASSQLGDTQYF
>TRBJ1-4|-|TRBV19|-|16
TGTGCCAGTAGTAGCCAACGACAGAACTATTATGAAAAACTGTTTTTT
CASSSQRQNYYEKLFF
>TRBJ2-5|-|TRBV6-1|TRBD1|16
TGTGCCAGCAGTGGCAGGACAGGGGGCCGTCGAGAGACCCAGTACTTC
CASSGRTGGRRETQYF
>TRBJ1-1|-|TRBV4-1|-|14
TGCGCCAGCAGCTTCCGAACAGAGAACACTGAAGCTTTCTTT
CASSFRTENTEAFF
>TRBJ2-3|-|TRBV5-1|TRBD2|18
TGCGCCAGCAGCCCCGGAGAAGGCGGGGGGGCTAGCACAGATACGCAGTATTTT
CASSPGEGGGASTDTQYF
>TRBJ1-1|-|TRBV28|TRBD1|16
TGTGCCAGCCGCGAATCCCCTCCTTGGACAGGGACTGAAGCTTTCTTT
CASRESPPWTGTEAFF
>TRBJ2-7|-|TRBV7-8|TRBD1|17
TGTGCCAGCAGCTTAGAAAGACAGGGGCCTCTATCCTACGAGCAGTACTTC
CASSLERQGPLSYEQYF
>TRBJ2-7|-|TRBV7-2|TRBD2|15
TGTGCCAGCAGCTTCCGACTAGCGGAGAACTACGAGCAGTACTTC
CASSFRLAENYEQYF
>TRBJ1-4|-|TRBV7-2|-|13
TGTGCCAGCAGCTTAGGACCCCAAGAAAAACTGTTTTTT
CASSLGPQEKLFF
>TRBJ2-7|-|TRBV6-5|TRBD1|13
TGTGCCAGCAGCTATCCCGGGACAGCCGGCGAGTACTTC
CASSYPGTAGEYF
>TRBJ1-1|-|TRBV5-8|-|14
TGTGCCAGCAGACCGATGGTCGGGCACACTGAAGCTTTCTTT
CASRPMVGHTEAFF
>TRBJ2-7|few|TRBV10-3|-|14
TGTGCCATCAGTGAGCTGACGAGCCCTCACGAGCAGTACTTC
CAISELTSPHEQYF
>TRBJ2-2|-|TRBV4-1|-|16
TGCGCCAGCAGCCACCAGGGACAAACGAACACCGGGGAGCTGTTTTTT
CASSHQGQTNTGELFF
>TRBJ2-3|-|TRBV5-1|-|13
TGCGCCAGCAGCCTCCATCAGGGTGATACGCAGTATTTT
CASSLHQGDTQYF
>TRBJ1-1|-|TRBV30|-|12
TGTGCCTGGAGTCACGGGGACACTGAAGCTTTCTTT
CAWSHGDTEAFF
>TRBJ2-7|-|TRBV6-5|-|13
TGTGCCAGCAGTTACGGTGTCGGGAACGAGCAGTACTTC
CASSYGVGNEQYF
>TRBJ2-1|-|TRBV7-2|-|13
TGTGCCAGCAGCTTAGTGGACTTTCGGGAGCAGTTCTTC
CASSLVDFREQFF
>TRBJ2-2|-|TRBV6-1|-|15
TGTGCCAGCAGTGAAGTATTAGGGGGGGCCGGGGAGCTGTTTTTT
CASSEVLGGAGELFF
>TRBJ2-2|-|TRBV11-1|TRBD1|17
TGTGCCAGCAGCTTAGCAGCCATTGGCAGGGGGACCGGGGAGCTGTTTTTT
CASSLAAIGRGTGELFF